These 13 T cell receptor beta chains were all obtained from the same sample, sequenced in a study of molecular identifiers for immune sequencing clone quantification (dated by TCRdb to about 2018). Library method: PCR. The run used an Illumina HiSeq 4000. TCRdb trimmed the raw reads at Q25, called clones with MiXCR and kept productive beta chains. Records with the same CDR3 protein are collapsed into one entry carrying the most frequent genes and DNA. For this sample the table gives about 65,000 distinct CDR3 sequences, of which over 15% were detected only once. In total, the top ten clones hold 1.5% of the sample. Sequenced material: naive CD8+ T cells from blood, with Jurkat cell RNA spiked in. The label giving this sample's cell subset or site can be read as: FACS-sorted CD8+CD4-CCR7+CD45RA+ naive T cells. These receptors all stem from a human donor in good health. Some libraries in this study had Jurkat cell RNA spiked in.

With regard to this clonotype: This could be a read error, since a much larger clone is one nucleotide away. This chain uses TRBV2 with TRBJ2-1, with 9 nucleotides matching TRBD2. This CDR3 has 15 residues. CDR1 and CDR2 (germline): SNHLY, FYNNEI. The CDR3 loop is CASRGVAGENNEQSF. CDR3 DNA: TGTGCCAGCAGAGGAGTAGCGGGAGAGAACAATGAGCAGTCCTTC.

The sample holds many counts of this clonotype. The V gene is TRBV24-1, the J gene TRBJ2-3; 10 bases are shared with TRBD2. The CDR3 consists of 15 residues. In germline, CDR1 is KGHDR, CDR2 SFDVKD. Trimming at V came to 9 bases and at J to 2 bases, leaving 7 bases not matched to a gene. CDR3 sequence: CATGATSGITDTQYF. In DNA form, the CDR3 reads TGTGCCACCGGAGCAACTAGCGGGATCACAGATACGCAGTATTTT.

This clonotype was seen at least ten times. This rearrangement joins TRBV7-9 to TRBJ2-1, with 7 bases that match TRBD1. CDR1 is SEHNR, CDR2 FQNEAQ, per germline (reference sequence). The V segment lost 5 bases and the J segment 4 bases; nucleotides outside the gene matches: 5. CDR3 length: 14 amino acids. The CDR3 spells CASSHRDRYNEQFF. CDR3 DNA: TGTGCCAGCAGCCACCGGGACAGATACAATGAGCAGTTCTTC.

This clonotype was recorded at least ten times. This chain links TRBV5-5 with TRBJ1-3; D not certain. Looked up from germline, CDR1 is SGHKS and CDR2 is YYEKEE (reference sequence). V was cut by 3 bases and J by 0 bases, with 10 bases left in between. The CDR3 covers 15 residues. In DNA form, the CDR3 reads TGTGCCAGCAGCTCTGACACGAACTCTGGAAACACCATATATTTT. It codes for CASSSDTNSGNTIYF. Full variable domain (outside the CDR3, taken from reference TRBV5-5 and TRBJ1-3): DAGVTQSPTHLIKTRGQQVTLRCSPISGHKSVSWYQQVLGQGPQFIFQYYEKEERGRGNFPDRFSARQFPNYSSELNVNALLLGDSALYLCASSSDTNSGNTIYFGEGSWLTVV.

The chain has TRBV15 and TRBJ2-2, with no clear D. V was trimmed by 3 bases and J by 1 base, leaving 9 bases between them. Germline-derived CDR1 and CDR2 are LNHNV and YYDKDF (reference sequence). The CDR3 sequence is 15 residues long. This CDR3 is CATSRYLENTGELFF. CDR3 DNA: TGTGCCACCAGCAGGTATTTAGAGAACACCGGGGAGCTGTTTTTT.

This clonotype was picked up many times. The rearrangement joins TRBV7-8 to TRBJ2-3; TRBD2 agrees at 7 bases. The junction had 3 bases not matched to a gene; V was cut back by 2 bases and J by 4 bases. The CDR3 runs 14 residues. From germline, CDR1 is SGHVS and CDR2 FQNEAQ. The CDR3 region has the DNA TGTGCCAGCAGCTTATGGGAGGGTGCAGATACGCAGTATTTT. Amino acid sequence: CASSLWEGADTQYF.

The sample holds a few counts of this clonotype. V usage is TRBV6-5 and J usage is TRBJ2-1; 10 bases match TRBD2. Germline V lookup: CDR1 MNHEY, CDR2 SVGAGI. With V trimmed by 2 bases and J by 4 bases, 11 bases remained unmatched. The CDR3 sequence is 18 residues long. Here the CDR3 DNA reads TGTGCCAGCAGTTACAGGAGATCGACTAGCGGGCGATACAATGAGCAGTTCTTC. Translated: CASSYRRSTSGRYNEQFF.

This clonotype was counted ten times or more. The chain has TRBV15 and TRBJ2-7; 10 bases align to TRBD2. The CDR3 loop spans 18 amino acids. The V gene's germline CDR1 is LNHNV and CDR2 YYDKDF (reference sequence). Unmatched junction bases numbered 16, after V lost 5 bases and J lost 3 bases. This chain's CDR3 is CATSGDVSSGRSVYEQYF. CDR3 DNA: TGTGCCACCAGCGGGGATGTGTCTAGCGGGAGAAGTGTCTACGAGCAGTACTTC.

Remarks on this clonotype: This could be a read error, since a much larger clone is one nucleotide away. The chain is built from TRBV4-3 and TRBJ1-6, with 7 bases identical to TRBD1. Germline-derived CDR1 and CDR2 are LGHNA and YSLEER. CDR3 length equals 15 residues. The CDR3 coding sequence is TGCGCCAGCAGCCAAGATGGACAGGCCGGTTCACTCCTCCACTTT. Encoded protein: CASSQDGQAGSLLHF.

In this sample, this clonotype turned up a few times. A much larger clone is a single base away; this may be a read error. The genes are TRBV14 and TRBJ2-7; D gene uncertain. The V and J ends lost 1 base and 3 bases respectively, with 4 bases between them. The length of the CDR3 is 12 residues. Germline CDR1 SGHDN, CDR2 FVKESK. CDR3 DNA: TGTGCCAGCAGCCAAGGCGACTACGAGCAGTACTTC. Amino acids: CASSQGDYEQYF.

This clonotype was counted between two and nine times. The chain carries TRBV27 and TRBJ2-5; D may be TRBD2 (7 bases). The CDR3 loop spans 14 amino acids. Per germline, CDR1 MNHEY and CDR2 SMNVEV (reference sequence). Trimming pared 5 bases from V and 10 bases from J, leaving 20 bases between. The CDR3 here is CASSLLQGGVIQYF. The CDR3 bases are TGTGCCAGCAGTCTCTTACAGGGAGGGGTGATCCAGTACTTC.

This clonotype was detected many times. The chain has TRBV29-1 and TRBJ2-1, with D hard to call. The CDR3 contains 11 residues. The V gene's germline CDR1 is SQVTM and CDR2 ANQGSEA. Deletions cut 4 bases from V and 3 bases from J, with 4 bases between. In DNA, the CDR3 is TGCAGCGTTGTCAACTACAATGAGCAGTTCTTC. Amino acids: CSVVNYNEQFF.

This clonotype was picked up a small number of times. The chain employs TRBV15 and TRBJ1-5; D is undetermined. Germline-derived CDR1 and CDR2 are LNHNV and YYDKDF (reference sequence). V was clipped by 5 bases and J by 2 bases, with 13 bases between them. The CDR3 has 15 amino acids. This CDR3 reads CATSRERTGNQPQHF. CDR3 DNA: TGTGCCACCAGCCGCGAAAGAACGGGCAATCAGCCCCAGCATTTT.